This TCR beta chain derives from a study of blood T cell repertoires in COVID-19. Study details: COVID-19 samples collected from the United States, Italy and Spain covered acute and convalescent phases. PBMCs, B-cell-depleted T cells, or T cells were the source of the cDNA or gDNA that made up the material.

The authors' processing: Estimates of nucleated cell counts were drawn from the amplification of reference gene primers. Sequencing used immunoSEQ multiplex PCR; TCRdb keeps in-frame clones, though not all of them. V, J and clone size are those of that table, while D and trimming were read from the DNA. The sample consists of roughly 170,000 clones, 74% of them appearing once. Germline assignment: CDR1 SGHDT and CDR2 YYEEEE. V gave up 4 bases and J gave up 7 bases, with 16 bases separating them. CDR3 size: 14 residues. This chain links TRBV5-6 with TRBJ2-3; the D gene is possibly TRBD2 (5 bases). This clonotype was sampled from a woman at least 80 years old with acute or convalescent COVID-19. What was sequenced was peripheral blood. CDR3 nucleotides: TGTGCCAGCAGCCCCGCCGGACTTCTAAATACGCAGTATTTT. This sequence encodes CASSPAGLLNTQYF.